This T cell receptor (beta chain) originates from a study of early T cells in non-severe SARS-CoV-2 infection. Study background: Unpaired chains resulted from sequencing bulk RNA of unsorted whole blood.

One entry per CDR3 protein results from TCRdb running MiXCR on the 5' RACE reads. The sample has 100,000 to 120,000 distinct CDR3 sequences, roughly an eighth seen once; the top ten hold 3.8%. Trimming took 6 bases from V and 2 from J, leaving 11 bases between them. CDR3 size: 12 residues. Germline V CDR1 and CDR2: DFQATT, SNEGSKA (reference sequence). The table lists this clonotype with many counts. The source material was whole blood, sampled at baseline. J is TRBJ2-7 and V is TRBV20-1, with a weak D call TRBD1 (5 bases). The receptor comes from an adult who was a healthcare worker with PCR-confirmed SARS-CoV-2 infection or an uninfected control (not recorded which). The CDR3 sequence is CSARQSPYEQYF. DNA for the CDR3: TGCAGTGCCAGACAGAGTCCCTACGAGCAGTACTTC.